This TCR beta chain was retrieved from a study of technical replicates of blood from a handful of donors. The protocol was immunoSEQ multiplex PCR, while the TCRdb copy is restricted to in-frame clones and leaves out a portion. The table has about 49,000 clones, about 93% seen once. The CDR3 runs 15 residues. CDR1 and CDR2 (germline): MNHEY, SVGAGI. V gave up 0 bases and J gave up 2 bases, with 10 bases separating them. Source material: PBMCs. The receptor was isolated from a human donor in good health. Some clones in this sample may be carry-over from other donors' samples. The chain links TRBV6-5 to TRBJ1-2; D is possibly TRBD1 (5 bases). CDR3 DNA: TGTGCCAGCAGTTACTCTCAGGGCTCGAACTATGGCTACACCTTC. This codes for CASSYSQGSNYGYTF.